This TCR beta chain was recovered during a study of T cells in Graves' hyperthyroidism and ophthalmopathy (dated by TCRdb to about 2019). Background on the whole study: Peripheral blood was sampled at the time of initial diagnosis, prior to any treatment. To identify TCR V-J signatures that set the groups apart, the researchers used a discovery cohort of approximately 98 patients, made up of 43 with Graves' ophthalmopathy and about 60 with stable Graves' hyperthyroidism. An independent validation cohort of around 19 hyperthyroidism patients and about 15 patients who later progressed to ophthalmopathy tested prospective prediction of ophthalmopathy. The 90 or so discovery patients were randomly split 7:3 into training and test sets. Thyroid tissue and blood T-cell repertoires from six or seven Graves' hyperthyroidism patients were also compared in the study. Once sampling was done, hyperthyroidism patients were given methimazole at a starting dose of 30 mg daily, whereas ophthalmopathy patients were given high-dose intravenous methylprednisolone. The paper describes TCR Vbeta CDR3 sequencing of fewer than 150 peripheral blood samples, made up of roughly 45 ophthalmopathy patients, around 78 hyperthyroidism patients and 17 progressor patients.

This clonotype was picked up many times. This receptor's antigen is unknown. Base-call qualities are not available, and no considerably larger clone is one nucleotide away. TCR beta CDR3 regions were amplified from RNA transcripts. The TCR CDR3 was subjected to a first round of RT-PCR using the HTBI primer set and the Qiagen OneStep RT-PCR kit. Libraries were constructed in a second round of multiplex PCR, after which size selection and purification were carried out. The libraries were sequenced on an Illumina HiSeq2000 using paired-end 100 bp reads. Under the source paper's analysis protocol: SOAPnuke was used to process the raw data, throwing out any read that contained adapters or uncalled bases, had a mean Phred below 15, or lacked an exact constant-primer or identifier match. High-quality paired reads were merged with COPE v1.2.5, and unique nucleotide sequences were defined as clonotypes. MiTCR v1.1 was used to align clonotypes to the IMGT TRBV, TRBD and TRBJ reference segments. The analysis included only V-J combinations with a frequency above 0.0001, which together covered 99% to 99.2% of the repertoires. A TCS score was defined as the ratio between F50 (clonal expansion) and ExV (chaos), using BLOSUM62-based TCRdist between CDR3 peptides within each V-J. Welch's t-statistics and random forest reduced roughly 540 V-J features to roughly 13, which were used in a naive Bayes classifier (R e1071). TCRdb took the public reads, trimmed them with fastp at Q25, ran MiXCR for clone calling and kept in-frame beta chains. Every entry covers one CDR3 protein and lists the most common genes and DNA from its rows. In this record, the V and J calls reflect TCRdb's handling and not the investigators' own analysis. The sample records 300,000 to 450,000 distinct CDR3 sequences, roughly 13% of which are singletons. The ten largest account for 9.2% of the sample.

Trimming leaves V shorter by 7 bases and J shorter by 8 bases, with the junction holding 7 bases beyond the gene matches. CDR1 and CDR2, looked up from the germline V gene, are KGHDR and SFDVKD. The cysteine opens and the phenylalanine closes a CDR3 of 13 amino acids. The DNA shown is the 39-base CDR3, in frame from base 1. Graves' hyperthyroidism was defined as stable when no progression to ophthalmopathy occurred over 18 months of follow-up. Hyperthyroidism patients were newly diagnosed, with disease duration under 2 months, and aged 18 to 65 years. Patients with uncontrolled infections, other autoimmune diseases, pregnancy or lactation were excluded. Clinical symptoms, serum thyroxine and TRAb, thyroid ultrasound, and orbital computed tomography formed the basis for the diagnoses. PBMCs were isolated from approximately 10 ml of fresh peripheral blood by Ficoll-Paque density gradient centrifugation. Total RNA was extracted using Trizol reagent, and RNA quality was assessed on an Agilent 2100 Bioanalyzer.

Results the study describes overall, beyond this receptor: During validation, the model predicted progression to ophthalmopathy a median of about 6.5 months ahead of onset, with around 71% sensitivity and about 72% specificity. No statistical method was used to set the sample size in advance, and investigators knew the group allocation. In cross-validation, a model built on a 13 V-J signature told ophthalmopathy apart from stable hyperthyroidism with approximately 90% sensitivity and around 83% specificity, and in testing the same model reached 80%/75%. Most expanded thyroid clonotypes (frequency above 0.001) were also detected in blood, suggesting blood repertoires may reflect thyroid immune responses.

The sample consisted of blood. Recombination linked TRBV24-1 to TRBJ2-1; 7 bases in the junction line up with TRBD2. The sequence was collected from a woman aged 18-30 years with Graves' hyperthyroidism. The CDR3 has the sequence CATRRTSLDEQFF. The base sequence is TGTGCCACCAGAAGGACTAGTCTAGATGAGCAGTTCTTC.